The 29 T cell receptor beta chains reported below all come from one sample, sequenced in a study of cytomegalovirus exposure and HLA in healthy donors. Primers: 60 Vbeta forward and 13 Jbeta reverse. Profiling relied on immunoSEQ multiplex PCR, and the TCRdb table lists in-frame clones only, not all of them. The sample holds approximately 290,000 clones; 75% to 90% are singletons and the top ten take about 0.28%. The material sequenced was PBMCs. The receptors come from a girl aged 2 to 10 in good health and CMV-seronegative.

V is TRBV18 and J is TRBJ2-6, with 11 bases aligning to TRBD2. V dropped 5 bases and J dropped 0; count of bases not matched to a gene: 18. Germline V CDR1 and CDR2: KGHSH, LQKENI. This CDR3 contains 22 residues. As DNA, the CDR3 is TGTGCCAGCTCATCGGGACAGGTCCGGGAGGGACTAGCGGCCTCTGGGGCCAACGTCCTGACTTTC. Its protein product is CASSSGQVREGLAASGANVLTF. The full variable domain, completed using reference TRBV18 and TRBJ2-6, is NAGVMQNPRHLVRRRGQEARLRCSPMKGHSHVYWYRQLPEEGLKFMVYLQKENIIDESGMPKERFSAEFPKEGPSILRIQQVVRGDSAAYFCASSSGQVREGLAASGANVLTFGAGSRLTVL.

This clone came up once. This sequence joins TRBV9 and TRBJ2-1; D is perhaps TRBD2 (7 bases). Germline values: CDR1 SGDLS, CDR2 YYNGEE. The CDR3 extends over 18 amino acids. V lost 0 bases, J lost 5 bases, and 21 bases lay in between. The CDR3 region is CASSVGRWGGLYNNEQFF. DNA for the CDR3: TGTGCCAGCAGCGTAGGACGTTGGGGGGGCCTCTATAACAATGAGCAGTTCTTC.

The chain is built from TRBV6-4 and TRBJ2-5; D may be TRBD1 (6 bases). Germline loops: CDR1 MRHNA, CDR2 SNTAGT. Trimming removed 9 bases at V and 4 bases at J, with 15 bases between. The CDR3 totals 13 residues. Here the CDR3 DNA reads TGTGCCAGGAGCCAGGGGTGTGGAGAGACCCAGTACTTC. It codes for CARSQGCGETQYF.

The chain couples TRBV7-6 to TRBJ1-4; 8 bases are shared with TRBD1. The V and J ends lost 5 bases and 7 bases, in that order; junction bases with no gene match: 6. The CDR3 is made up of 14 amino acids. Germline lookup yields CDR1 SGHVS and CDR2 FNYEAQ. The CDR3 bases are TGTGCCAGCAGCACGGACAGGGTCGTTGAAAAACTGTTTTTT. Translated, it gives CASSTDRVVEKLFF. Filled out from reference TRBV7-6 and TRBJ1-4, the complete variable domain reads GAGVSQSPRYKVTKRGQDVALRCDPISGHVSLYWYRQALGQGPEFLTYFNYEAQQDKSGLPNDRFSAERPEGSISTLTIQRTEQRDSAMYRCASSTDRVVEKLFFGSGTQLSVL.

A remark on this clone: The junction shows a germline mismatch at one end, possibly a read error. The chain carries TRBV7-2 and TRBJ2-7; the D gene is possibly TRBD2 (6 bases). The CDR3 totals 13 residues. Looked up from germline, CDR1 is SGHTA and CDR2 is FQGNSA. The CDR3 bases are TGTGCCAGCAGCTTAGCGCGGGACCCCGCTCGGGACTTC. Amino acid sequence: CASSLARDPARDF.

This clone was seen only once. The chain uses TRBV18 and TRBJ1-1; tentatively, D is TRBD1 (6 bases). CDR1 KGHSH and CDR2 LQKENI come from the germline V gene. There are 18 residues in the CDR3. V dropped 2 bases and J dropped 3 bases, with 22 bases sitting between them. This chain's CDR3 is CASSPNVGGIVSDTEAFF. The CDR3 nucleotides read TGTGCCAGCTCACCAAATGTAGGGGGAATCGTGTCCGACACTGAAGCTTTCTTT.

The rearrangement links TRBV5-4 to TRBJ2-3, with 14 bases identical to TRBD2. Germline V lookup: CDR1 SGHNT, CDR2 YYREEE (reference sequence). CDR3 length equals 17 residues. J lost 6 bases, V lost 2 bases, and 8 bases had no gene match. The CDR3 spells CASSFRLAGGPGDTQYF. DNA of the CDR3: TGTGCCAGCAGCTTTCGACTAGCGGGGGGGCCAGGGGATACGCAGTATTTT. The full variable domain, in which reference TRBV5-4 and TRBJ2-3 provide the parts outside the CDR3, is ETGVTQSPTHLIKTRGQQVTLRCSSQSGHNTVSWYQQALGQGPQFIFQYYREEENGRGNFPPRFSGLQFPNYSSELNVNALELDDSALYLCASSFRLAGGPGDTQYFGPGTRLTVL.

This chain joins TRBV27 and TRBJ2-7; D is unclear. V was shortened by 5 bases and J by 0 bases, with 8 bases between the two germline ends. Germline lookup yields CDR1 MNHEY and CDR2 SMNVEV (reference sequence). This CDR3 region has 13 residues. The CDR3 here is CASSPKRSYEQYF. The CDR3 DNA reads TGTGCCAGCAGTCCTAAACGCTCCTACGAGCAGTACTTC.

This chain joins TRBV9 and TRBJ2-3, with TRBD1 matching over 7 bases. J lost 2 bases, V lost 4 bases, and 7 bases had no gene match. Germline V gene sequence: CDR1 SGDLS, CDR2 YYNGEE. The CDR3 spans 15 residues. CDR3: CASSWDSGSTDTQYF. The CDR3 DNA sequence: TGTGCCAGCAGCTGGGACAGTGGCTCCACAGATACGCAGTATTTT.

The V and J genes are TRBV18 and TRBJ1-2, with D uncertain. Germline V gives CDR1 KGHSH, CDR2 LQKENI. The germline V and J ends were trimmed by 6 bases and 7 bases, with 18 bases remaining between them. The CDR3 consists of 14 residues. CDR3 in amino acids: CASSPRRPTVGYTF. CDR3 in DNA: TGTGCCAGCTCGCCCCGGCGGCCGACGGTTGGCTACACCTTC. The full variable domain, in which reference TRBV18 and TRBJ1-2 provide the parts outside the CDR3, is NAGVMQNPRHLVRRRGQEARLRCSPMKGHSHVYWYRQLPEEGLKFMVYLQKENIIDESGMPKERFSAEFPKEGPSILRIQQVVRGDSAAYFCASSPRRPTVGYTFGSGTRLTVV.

This clone was picked up a small number of times. This sample includes further DNA sequences coding for the same CDR3. V and J are TRBV27 and TRBJ1-2; possible D gene TRBD1, 5 bases. Germline V gene lookup returns CDR1 MNHEY and CDR2 SMNVEV (reference sequence). This CDR3 contains 11 residues. Trimming removed 4 bases from V and 5 bases from J, with 5 bases in between. The DNA of the CDR3 is TGTGCCAGCAGTTCAGGGTATGGCTACACCTTC. Encoded protein: CASSSGYGYTF.

This sequence joins TRBV30 and TRBJ1-1, with D maybe TRBD1 (6 bases). The CDR3 is made up of 14 amino acids. The V and J ends lost 5 bases and 2 bases respectively, with 15 bases between them. CDR1 GTSNPN and CDR2 SVGIG come from the germline V gene (reference sequence). The CDR3 protein is CAWDEGTYNTEAFF. The CDR3 DNA is TGTGCCTGGGACGAAGGGACATATAACACTGAAGCTTTCTTT.

This chain links TRBV19 with TRBJ2-6; TRBD1 aligns across 7 bases. CDR1 is LNHDA and CDR2 is SQIVND in the germline V gene (reference sequence). V gave up 6 bases and J gave up 2 bases; unmatched junction bases: 7. The CDR3 is 16 amino acids. The DNA for the CDR3 is TGTGCCAGTAGGCACAGCGGACAGGCTGGGGCCAACGTCCTGACTTTC. Protein product: CASRHSGQAGANVLTF.

This chain links TRBV11-2 with TRBJ2-1, with 8 positions matching TRBD2. CDR1 and CDR2 from the germline V gene are SGHAT and FQNNGV. The CDR3 length is 16 residues. The ends lost 1 base at V and 4 bases at J; junction bases unmatched: 6. CDR3 amino acids: CASSLVVSGRYNEQFF. The CDR3 DNA is TGTGCCAGCAGCTTAGTCGTAAGCGGGAGATACAATGAGCAGTTCTTC.

The V call is TRBV25-1, the J call TRBJ2-1, with 12 bases fitting TRBD2. The V and J ends lost 3 bases and 4 bases, in that order; junction bases with no gene match: 10. There are 18 residues in the CDR3. Germline loops: CDR1 MGHDK, CDR2 SYGVNS. CDR3 DNA: TGTGCCAGCAGTGACCGACTAGCGGGAGAGCCCAAGTACAATGAGCAGTTCTTC. Its protein product is CASSDRLAGEPKYNEQFF. The whole variable domain, remainder taken from reference TRBV25-1 and TRBJ2-1, is EADIYQTPRYLVIGTGKKITLECSQTMGHDKMYWYQQDPGMELHLIHYSYGVNSTEKGDLSSESTVSRIRTEHFPLTLESARPSHTSQYLCASSDRLAGEPKYNEQFFGPGTRLTVL.

The chain is built from TRBV5-5 and TRBJ1-5; a possible D gene is TRBD1 (6 bases). CDR3 length: 13 residues. V dropped 4 bases and J dropped 6 bases, with 11 bases sitting between them. CDR1 and CDR2 from the germline V gene are SGHKS and YYEKEE (reference sequence). The CDR3 region is CASSHREFQPQHF. CDR3 DNA: TGTGCCAGCAGCCACAGGGAATTTCAGCCCCAGCATTTT. The full variable domain, its missing parts supplied by reference TRBV5-5 and TRBJ1-5, is DAGVTQSPTHLIKTRGQQVTLRCSPISGHKSVSWYQQVLGQGPQFIFQYYEKEERGRGNFPDRFSARQFPNYSSELNVNALLLGDSALYLCASSHREFQPQHFGDGTRLSIL.

This chain uses TRBV7-9 with TRBJ1-2, with 8 bases lining up with TRBD1. This CDR3 region has 15 residues. Trimming took 2 bases from V and 4 from J; bases not matched to a gene: 6. Germline loops: CDR1 SEHNR, CDR2 FQNEAQ (reference sequence). CDR3 region: CASSLPGQDIYGYTF. DNA of the CDR3: TGTGCCAGCAGCTTACCGGGACAGGATATCTATGGCTACACCTTC.

This chain joins TRBV2 and TRBJ1-5; D gene uncertain. The CDR3 sequence is 14 residues long. Between the trimmed V and J ends, which lost 4 bases and 4 bases, there was a span of 11 bases. Germline V gives CDR1 SNHLY, CDR2 FYNNEI. CDR3 residues: CASSATLWNQPQHF. The CDR3 DNA reads as TGTGCCAGCAGTGCTACTCTCTGGAATCAGCCCCAGCATTTT.

The J gene is TRBJ1-5, the V gene TRBV28; D is unresolved. The CDR3 is 12 amino acids. V gave up 6 bases and J gave up 2 bases, with 5 bases separating them. CDR1 MDHEN and CDR2 SYDVKM come from the germline V gene. CDR3 region: CASRLRNQPQHF. CDR3 DNA sequence: TGTGCCAGCAGGCTACGCAATCAGCCCCAGCATTTT.

The V gene is TRBV28, the J gene TRBJ1-1, with 12 positions matching TRBD1. The CDR3 covers 15 residues. The germline V gene has CDR1 MDHEN and CDR2 SYDVKM. V was clipped by 4 bases and J by 3 bases; unmatched bases: 3. The CDR3 loop is CASSWDRGRDTEAFF. The CDR3 DNA sequence: TGTGCCAGCAGTTGGGACAGGGGGCGCGACACTGAAGCTTTCTTT.

CDR3 protein: CSVEELHRGHGHYEQYF. For the CDR3, the DNA is TGCAGCGTTGAAGAATTACACAGGGGGCACGGTCACTACGAGCAGTACTTC. The chain uses TRBV29-1 and TRBJ2-7; 9 nucleotides align to TRBD1. The CDR3 extends over 17 amino acids. J was trimmed by 3 bases and V by 0 bases; bases with no gene match: 12. CDR1 and CDR2 (germline): SQVTM, ANQGSEA.

The chain carries TRBV6-1 and TRBJ1-1; D is undetermined. Germline assignment: CDR1 MNHNS and CDR2 SASEGT. This CDR3 spans 14 amino acids. The germline V and J ends were trimmed by 0 bases and 1 base, with 6 bases remaining between them. CDR3 sequence (DNA): TGTGCCAGCAGTGAAGCTGGAGCGAACACTGAAGCTTTCTTT. Translated, it gives CASSEAGANTEAFF.

V is TRBV10-2 and J is TRBJ2-6; no reliable D call. CDR1 WSHSY and CDR2 SAAADI come from the germline V gene. The ends were cut back, 3 bases at V and 0 bases at J, with 9 bases in the middle. This CDR3 has 16 amino acids. Here the CDR3 reads CASSDIIGSGANVLTF. The CDR3 nucleotides are TGCGCCAGCAGTGATATTATCGGCTCTGGGGCCAACGTCCTGACTTTC.

The genes are TRBV28 and TRBJ2-3; D unclear. The germline V gene has CDR1 MDHEN and CDR2 SYDVKM. The CDR3 consists of 11 residues. The V gene lost 3 bases and the J gene lost 6 bases, with 4 bases spanning the gap. The CDR3 here is CASSFRDTQYF. The CDR3 nucleotides read TGTGCCAGCAGTTTCAGGGATACGCAGTATTTT.

CDR3 DNA sequence: TGTGCCAGTAGTATCTCGAGCGGAAGGCAGTTCTTC. This encodes CASSISSGRQFF. J is TRBJ2-1 and V is TRBV19; D perhaps matches TRBD2 (5 bases). Germline-derived CDR1 and CDR2 are LNHDA and SQIVND (reference sequence). Trimming removed 3 bases at V and 12 bases at J, with 12 bases between. There are 12 residues in the CDR3.

The V call is TRBV5-1, the J call TRBJ1-4, with 7 bases fitting TRBD1. Germline V gives CDR1 SGHRS, CDR2 YFSETQ. J was trimmed by 3 bases and V by 0 bases; bases with no gene match: 2. The CDR3 is made up of 15 amino acids. CDR3: CASSLDQGANEKLFF. The CDR3, as DNA: TGCGCCAGCAGCTTGGACCAGGGGGCTAATGAAAAACTGTTTTTT.

This rearrangement joins TRBV6-6 to TRBJ2-7; D is possibly TRBD1 (5 bases). CDR3 length equals 13 residues. Germline V gives CDR1 MNHNY, CDR2 SVGAGI (reference sequence). The V end was cut by 7 bases, the J end by 6 bases, with 16 bases between. The CDR3 sequence: CASINRQQGEQYF. In DNA form, the CDR3 reads TGTGCCAGCATTAATAGGCAGCAGGGCGAGCAGTACTTC.

The chain carries TRBV27 and TRBJ1-2; TRBD1 agrees at 7 bases. This CDR3 spans 18 amino acids. V trimming: 2 bases; J trimming: 2 bases; junction bases outside the gene matches: 14. The germline CDR1 and CDR2 sequences are MNHEY and SMNVEV (reference sequence). In nucleotides, the CDR3 is TGTGCCAGCAGTTTAGCGGCGCGACAGGGTAAAGCAAACTATGGCTACACCTTC. It translates to CASSLAARQGKANYGYTF.

This clone has more than one count but fewer than ten. This chain connects TRBV7-9 to TRBJ1-5; 7 bases are a match to TRBD1. CDR3 length: 15 residues. Trimming at V came to 5 bases and at J to 1 base, leaving 5 bases not matched to a gene. Germline V gives CDR1 SEHNR, CDR2 FQNEAQ (reference sequence). DNA for the CDR3: TGTGCCAGCAGCCGAGGGGGCGTCAGCAATCAGCCCCAGCATTTT. It is translated as CASSRGGVSNQPQHF.